This entry describes one T cell receptor beta chain. This entry comes from a study of shared clonotypes between healthy human individuals. The germline gives CDR1 MNHNS, CDR2 SASEGT. Trimming removed 8 bases from V and 0 bases from J, with 11 bases in between. This CDR3 has 14 residues. The data were produced by immunoSEQ multiplex PCR, yet TCRdb's version contains in-frame clones alone and is incomplete. The repertoire holds around 1.6 million clones, with about 98% as singletons. The sequence was collected from a man aged 30 to 39 in good health. Sequenced material: naive CD4+ T cells sorted from blood. Subset defined: CD45RA+ positively selected. The V gene is TRBV6-1, the J gene TRBJ1-5, with D unclear. For the CDR3, the DNA is TGTGCCAGCCTGCGGAGTATTAGCAATCAGCCCCAGCATTTT. It codes for CASLRSISNQPQHF.